The T cell receptor beta chain under discussion was sequenced for a study of cytomegalovirus exposure and HLA in healthy donors. V lost 1 base and J 9 bases, leaving 4 bases between the germline ends. The CDR3 covers 11 residues. Per germline, CDR1 MGHRA and CDR2 YSYEKL. Profiling relied on immunoSEQ multiplex PCR, and the TCRdb table lists in-frame clones only, not all of them. There are 90,000 to 110,000 clones in the sample; around 83% occur only once, and approximately 4% lies in the top ten. The sequence was collected from a woman under 30 in good health and CMV-seropositive. V usage is TRBV4-1 and J usage is TRBJ2-1; no firm D call. The sample comprised PBMCs. The CDR3 loop reads CASSQVAEQFF. CDR3 nucleotide sequence: TGCGCCAGCAGCCAAGTGGCTGAGCAGTTCTTC.